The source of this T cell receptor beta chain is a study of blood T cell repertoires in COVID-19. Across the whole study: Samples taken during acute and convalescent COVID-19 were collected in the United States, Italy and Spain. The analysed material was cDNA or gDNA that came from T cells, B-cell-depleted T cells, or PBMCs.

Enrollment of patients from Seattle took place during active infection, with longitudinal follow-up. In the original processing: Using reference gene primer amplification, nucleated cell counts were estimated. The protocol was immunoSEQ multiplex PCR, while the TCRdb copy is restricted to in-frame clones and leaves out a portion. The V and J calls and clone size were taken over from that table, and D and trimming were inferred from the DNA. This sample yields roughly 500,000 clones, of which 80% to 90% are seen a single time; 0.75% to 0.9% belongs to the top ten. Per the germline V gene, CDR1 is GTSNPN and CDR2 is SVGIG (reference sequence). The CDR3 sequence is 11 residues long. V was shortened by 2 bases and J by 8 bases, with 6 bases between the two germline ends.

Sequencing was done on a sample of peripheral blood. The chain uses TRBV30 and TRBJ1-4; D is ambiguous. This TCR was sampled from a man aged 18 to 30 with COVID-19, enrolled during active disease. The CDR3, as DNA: TGTGCCTGGAGTATTCGGGAAAAACTGTTTTTT. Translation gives CAWSIREKLFF.